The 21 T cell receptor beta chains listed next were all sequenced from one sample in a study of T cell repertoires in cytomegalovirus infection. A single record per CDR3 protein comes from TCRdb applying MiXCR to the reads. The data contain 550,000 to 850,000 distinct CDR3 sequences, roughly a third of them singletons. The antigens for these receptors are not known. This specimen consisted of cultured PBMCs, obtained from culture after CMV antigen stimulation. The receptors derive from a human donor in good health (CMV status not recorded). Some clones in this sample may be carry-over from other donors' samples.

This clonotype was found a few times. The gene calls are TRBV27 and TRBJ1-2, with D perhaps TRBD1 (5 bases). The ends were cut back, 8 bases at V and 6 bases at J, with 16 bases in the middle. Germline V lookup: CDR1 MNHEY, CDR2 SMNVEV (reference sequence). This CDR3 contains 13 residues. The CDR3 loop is CASRPGTDDGYTF. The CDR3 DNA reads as TGTGCCAGCCGCCCTGGGACGGATGATGGCTACACCTTC.

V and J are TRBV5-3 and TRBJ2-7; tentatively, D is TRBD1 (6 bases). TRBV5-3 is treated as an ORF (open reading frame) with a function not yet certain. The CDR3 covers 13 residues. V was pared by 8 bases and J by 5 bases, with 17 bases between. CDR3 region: CASSGTQGNEQYF. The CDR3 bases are TGTGCCAGCAGCGGCACTCAGGGGAACGAGCAGTACTTC.

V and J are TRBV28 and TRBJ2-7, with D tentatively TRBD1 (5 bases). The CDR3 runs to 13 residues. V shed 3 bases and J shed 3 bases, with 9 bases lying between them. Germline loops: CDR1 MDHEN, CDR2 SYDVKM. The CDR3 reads CASSLQGIYEQYF. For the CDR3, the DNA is TGTGCCAGCAGTTTGCAGGGTATCTACGAGCAGTACTTC.

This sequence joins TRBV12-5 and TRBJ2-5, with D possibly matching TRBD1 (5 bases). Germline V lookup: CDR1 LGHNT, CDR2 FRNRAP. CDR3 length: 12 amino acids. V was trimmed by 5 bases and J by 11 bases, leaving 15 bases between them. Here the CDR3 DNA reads TGTGCTAGTGGTCCCGAAGGGGTTTTACAGTACTTC. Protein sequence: CASGPEGVLQYF.

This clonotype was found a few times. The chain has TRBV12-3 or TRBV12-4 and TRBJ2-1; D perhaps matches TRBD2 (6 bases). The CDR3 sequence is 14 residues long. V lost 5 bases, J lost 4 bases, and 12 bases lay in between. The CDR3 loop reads CASSTTGLYNEQFF. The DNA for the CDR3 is TGTGCCAGCAGTACAACCGGACTATACAATGAGCAGTTCTTC.

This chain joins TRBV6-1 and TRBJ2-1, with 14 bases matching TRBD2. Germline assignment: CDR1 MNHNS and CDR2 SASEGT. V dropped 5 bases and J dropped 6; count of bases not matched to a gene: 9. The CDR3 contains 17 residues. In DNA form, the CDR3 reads TGTGCCAGCAGTTTCGGGACTAGCGGGAGATTCTCCAATGAGCAGTTCTTC. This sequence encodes CASSFGTSGRFSNEQFF.

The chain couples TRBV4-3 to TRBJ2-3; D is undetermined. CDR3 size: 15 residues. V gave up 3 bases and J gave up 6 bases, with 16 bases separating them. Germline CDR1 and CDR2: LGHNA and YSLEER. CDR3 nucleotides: TGCGCCAGCAGCCAGGGAAGGACGAACCCCGATACGCAGTATTTT. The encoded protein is CASSQGRTNPDTQYF.

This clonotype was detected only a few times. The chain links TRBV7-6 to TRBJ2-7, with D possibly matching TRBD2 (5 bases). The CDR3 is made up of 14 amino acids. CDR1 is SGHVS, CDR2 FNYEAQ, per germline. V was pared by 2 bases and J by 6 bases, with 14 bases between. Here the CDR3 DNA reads TGTGCCAGCAGCTTACCCGGGGAGAACAGCGAGCAGTACTTC. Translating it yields CASSLPGENSEQYF.

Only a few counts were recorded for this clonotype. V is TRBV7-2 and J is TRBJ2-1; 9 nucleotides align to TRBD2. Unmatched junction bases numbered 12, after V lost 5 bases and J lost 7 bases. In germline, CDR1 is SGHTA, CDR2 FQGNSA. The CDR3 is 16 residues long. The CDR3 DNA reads TGTGCCAGCAGCCCACCGGGCGGGAGGGTTTATAATGAGCAGTTCTTC. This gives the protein CASSPPGGRVYNEQFF.

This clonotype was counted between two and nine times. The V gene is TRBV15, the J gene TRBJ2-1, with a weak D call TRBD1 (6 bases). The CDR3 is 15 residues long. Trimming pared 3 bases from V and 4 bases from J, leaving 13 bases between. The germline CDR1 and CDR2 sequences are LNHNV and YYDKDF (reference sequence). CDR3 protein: CATSRDRSLYNEQFF. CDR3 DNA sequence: TGTGCCACCAGCAGGGACAGATCTTTGTACAATGAGCAGTTCTTC.

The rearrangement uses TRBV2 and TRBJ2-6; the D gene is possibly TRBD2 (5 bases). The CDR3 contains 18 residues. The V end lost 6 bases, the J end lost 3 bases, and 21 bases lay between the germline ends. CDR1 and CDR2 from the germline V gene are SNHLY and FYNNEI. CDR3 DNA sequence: TGTGCCAGCAGAATCCGGGGATTAGCCAGGAGTGGGGCCAACGTCCTGACTTTC. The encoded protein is CASRIRGLARSGANVLTF.

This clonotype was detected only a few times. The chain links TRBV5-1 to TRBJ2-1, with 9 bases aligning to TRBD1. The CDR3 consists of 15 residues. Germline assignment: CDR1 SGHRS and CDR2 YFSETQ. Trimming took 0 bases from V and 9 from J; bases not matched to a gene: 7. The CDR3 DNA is TGCGCCAGCAGCTTGGGAAGGACAGGGGAAGGTGAGCAGTTCTTC. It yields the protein CASSLGRTGEGEQFF.

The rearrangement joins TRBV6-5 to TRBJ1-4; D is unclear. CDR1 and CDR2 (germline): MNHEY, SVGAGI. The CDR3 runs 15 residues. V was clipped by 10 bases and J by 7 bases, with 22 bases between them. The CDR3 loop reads CATTTFGPKGEKLFF. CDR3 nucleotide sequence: TGTGCCACCACCACGTTCGGGCCGAAAGGTGAAAAACTGTTTTTT.

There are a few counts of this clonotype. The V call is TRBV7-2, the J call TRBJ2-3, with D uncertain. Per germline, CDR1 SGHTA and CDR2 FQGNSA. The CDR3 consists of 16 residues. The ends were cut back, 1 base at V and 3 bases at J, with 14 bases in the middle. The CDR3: CASSLGLSGWTDTQYF. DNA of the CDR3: TGTGCCAGCAGCTTAGGATTATCCGGGTGGACAGATACGCAGTATTTT.

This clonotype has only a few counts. CDR3 DNA sequence: TGTGCCAGTAGTCCAAGACAGGGGGGAGACACTGAAGCTTTCTTT. Amino acid sequence: CASSPRQGGDTEAFF. V is TRBV19 and J is TRBJ1-1, with TRBD1 identical over 9 bases. The V segment lost 5 bases and the J segment 3 bases; nucleotides outside the gene matches: 7. From germline, CDR1 is LNHDA and CDR2 SQIVND (reference sequence). This CDR3 has 15 amino acids.

The CDR3 DNA is TGCGCCAGCAGCCAAGATAACGGGAACACCGGGGAGCTGTTTTTT. This sequence encodes CASSQDNGNTGELFF. The chain employs TRBV4-3 and TRBJ2-2; D uncertain. V was pared by 0 bases and J by 1 base, with 6 bases between. CDR3 length equals 15 residues. Germline CDR1 and CDR2: LGHNA and YSLEER.

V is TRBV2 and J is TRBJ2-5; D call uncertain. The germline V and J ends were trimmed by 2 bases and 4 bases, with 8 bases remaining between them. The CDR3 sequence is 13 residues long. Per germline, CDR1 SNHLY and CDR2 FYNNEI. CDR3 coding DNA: TGTGCCAGCAGTGAAAGGGTCCGAGAGACCCAGTACTTC. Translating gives CASSERVRETQYF.

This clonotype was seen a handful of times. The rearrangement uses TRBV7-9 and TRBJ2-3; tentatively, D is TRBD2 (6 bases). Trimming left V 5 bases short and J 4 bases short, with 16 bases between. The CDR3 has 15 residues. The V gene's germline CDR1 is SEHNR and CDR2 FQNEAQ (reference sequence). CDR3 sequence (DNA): TGTGCCAGCAGCAATGGACCGGAGGGACCAGATACGCAGTATTTT. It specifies CASSNGPEGPDTQYF.

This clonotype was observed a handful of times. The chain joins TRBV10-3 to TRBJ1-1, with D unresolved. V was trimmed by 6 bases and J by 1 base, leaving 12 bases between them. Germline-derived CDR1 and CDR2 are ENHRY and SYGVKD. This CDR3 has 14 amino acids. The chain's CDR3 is CAISPQLQNTEAFF. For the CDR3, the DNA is TGTGCCATCAGCCCACAATTGCAGAACACTGAAGCTTTCTTT.

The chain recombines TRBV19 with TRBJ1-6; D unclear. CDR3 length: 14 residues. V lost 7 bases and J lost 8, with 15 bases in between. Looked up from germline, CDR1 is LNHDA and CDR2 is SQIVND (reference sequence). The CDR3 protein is CASTKDPRDSPLHF. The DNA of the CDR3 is TGTGCCAGTACCAAGGACCCGCGGGATTCACCCCTCCACTTT.

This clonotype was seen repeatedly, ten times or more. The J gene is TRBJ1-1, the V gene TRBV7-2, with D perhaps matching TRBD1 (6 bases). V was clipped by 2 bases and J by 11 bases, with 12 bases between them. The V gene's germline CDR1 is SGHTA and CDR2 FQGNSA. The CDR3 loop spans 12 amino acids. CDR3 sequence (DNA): TGTGCCAGCAGCTTATCGGGGGGGCTTGCTTTCTTT. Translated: CASSLSGGLAFF.